The 18 T cell receptor beta chains below were found in one sample sequenced in a study of blood T cell repertoires in COVID-19. Profiled with immunoSEQ multiplex PCR; TCRdb holds only in-frame clones, not every one. This sample has under 350,000 clones, with about 86% found just once. The material sequenced was PBMCs or T cells enriched from blood (not recorded which). The receptors shown here come from a woman between 40 and 55 years old with acute COVID-19.

This chain joins TRBV14 and TRBJ1-2; D possibly corresponds to TRBD1 (6 bases). The V end was cut by 3 bases, the J end by 4 bases, with 12 bases between. Per the germline V gene, CDR1 is SGHDN and CDR2 is FVKESK. The CDR3 contains 14 residues. DNA of the CDR3: TGTGCCAGCAGCCATCGGGACAATACCTATGGCTACACCTTC. Translated: CASSHRDNTYGYTF.

The chain recombines TRBV19 with TRBJ2-3; 9 bases map to TRBD2. V was clipped by 3 bases and J by 5 bases; unmatched bases: 12. CDR3 size: 17 residues. Germline V gives CDR1 LNHDA, CDR2 SQIVND (reference sequence). The CDR3 DNA sequence: TGTGCCAGTAGTATGGGTTTCGCGGGGGGGCTAAAAGATACGCAGTATTTT. It codes for CASSMGFAGGLKDTQYF.

This sequence joins TRBV5-4 and TRBJ1-1; no reliable D call. V lost 5 bases and J 1 base, leaving 6 bases between the germline ends. The CDR3 has 12 residues. CDR1 is SGHNT, CDR2 YYREEE, per germline (reference sequence). The CDR3 loop reads CASRSGNTEAFF. CDR3 nucleotides: TGTGCCAGCAGGTCAGGGAACACTGAAGCTTTCTTT.

The chain carries TRBV5-1 and TRBJ2-3; TRBD2 might be the D (5 bases). V lost 4 bases and J 4 bases, leaving 19 bases between the germline ends. Germline V gene lookup returns CDR1 SGHRS and CDR2 YFSETQ. The CDR3 is 16 amino acids. The CDR3 region has the DNA TGCGCCAGCAGCGCTAGCCTCAAAGAGCGAGCAGATACGCAGTATTTT. Translated: CASSASLKERADTQYF. Full variable domain (missing parts from reference TRBV5-1 and TRBJ2-3): KAGVTQTPRYLIKTRGQQVTLSCSPISGHRSVSWYQQTPGQGLQFLFEYFSETQRNKGNFPGRFSGRQFSNSRSEMNVSTLELGDSALYLCASSASLKERADTQYFGPGTRLTVL.

The chain links TRBV15 to TRBJ1-4; D is possibly TRBD1 (5 bases). Germline CDR1 LNHNV, CDR2 YYDKDF (reference sequence). V lost 7 bases and J 5 bases, leaving 8 bases between the germline ends. This CDR3 has 12 residues. In nucleotides, the CDR3 is TGTGCCACCAAAGGGGCAAATGAAAAACTGTTTTTT. Its protein is CATKGANEKLFF.

The chain employs TRBV7-9 and TRBJ2-3, with 11 bases fitting TRBD1. CDR1 and CDR2 from the germline V gene are SEHNR and FQNEAQ (reference sequence). The length of the CDR3 is 16 residues. V trimming: 5 bases; J trimming: 2 bases; junction bases outside the gene matches: 6. The DNA of the CDR3 is TGTGCCAGCAGCAACCGGGACAGGGGGGCCACAGATACGCAGTATTTT. As protein: CASSNRDRGATDTQYF. The variable domain in full, with the rest retrieved from reference TRBV7-9 and TRBJ2-3, is DTGVSQNPRHKITKRGQNVTFRCDPISEHNRLYWYRQTLGQGPEFLTYFQNEAQLEKSRLLSDRFSAERPKGSFSTLEIQRTEQGDSAMYLCASSNRDRGATDTQYFGPGTRLTVL.

The V gene is TRBV11-3, the J gene TRBJ2-2; 8 bases are a match to TRBD2. The CDR3 totals 19 residues. The germline CDR1 and CDR2 sequences are SGHNT and YENEEA. Trimming removed 5 bases from V and 3 bases from J; junction bases left unmatched: 17. In DNA form, the CDR3 reads TGTGCCAGCAGCCGGGGGGGGCGACTAGCGCCCGATGACACCGGGGAGCTGTTTTTT. Amino acids: CASSRGGRLAPDDTGELFF. Supplemented by reference TRBV11-3 and TRBJ2-2, the full variable domain reads EAGVVQSPRYKIIEKKQPVAFWCNPISGHNTLYWYLQNLGQGPELLIRYENEEAVDDSQLPKDRFSAERLKGVDSTLKIQPAELGDSAVYLCASSRGGRLAPDDTGELFFGEGSRLTVL.

CDR3 protein: CASSPRQVSYNEQFF. CDR3 coding DNA: TGTGCCAGCAGTCCCCGACAGGTCTCCTACAATGAGCAGTTCTTC. The V gene is TRBV27, the J gene TRBJ2-1, with a tentative D call TRBD1 (6 bases). The CDR3 length is 15 residues. The germline V gene has CDR1 MNHEY and CDR2 SMNVEV (reference sequence). Trimming pared 5 bases from V and 0 bases from J, leaving 11 bases between.

This clone came up once. CDR3: CASSQAGIMNTEAFF. The DNA of the CDR3 is TGTGCCAGCAGCCAAGCGGGGATCATGAACACTGAAGCTTTCTTT. The rearrangement links TRBV3-1 (or the pseudogene TRBV3-2) to TRBJ1-1; D call uncertain. The ends were cut back, 1 base at V and 0 bases at J, with 9 bases in the middle. Germline V lookup: CDR1 LGHDT, CDR2 YNNKEL (reference sequence). The CDR3 runs to 15 residues.

V and J are TRBV7-6 and TRBJ2-2; TRBD2 aligns across 9 bases. J lost 5 bases, V lost 5 bases, and 6 bases had no gene match. Germline V gene data show CDR1 as SGHVS and CDR2 as FNYEAQ. This CDR3 contains 15 residues. CDR3 coding DNA: TGTGCCAGCAGCCCGACTAGCGGAGGAACCGGGGAGCTGTTTTTT. It encodes CASSPTSGGTGELFF.

The chain couples TRBV7-9 to TRBJ1-2; D perhaps matches TRBD1 (6 bases). Trimming left V 1 base short and J 6 bases short, with 12 bases between. This CDR3 spans 14 amino acids. Germline V gives CDR1 SEHNR, CDR2 FQNEAQ (reference sequence). The CDR3 protein is CASSLVQGSHGYTF. For the CDR3, the DNA is TGTGCCAGCAGCTTAGTGCAGGGGAGTCATGGCTACACCTTC. Based on the CDR3 plus reference TRBV7-9 and TRBJ1-2, the full variable domain is DTGVSQNPRHKITKRGQNVTFRCDPISEHNRLYWYRQTLGQGPEFLTYFQNEAQLEKSRLLSDRFSAERPKGSFSTLEIQRTEQGDSAMYLCASSLVQGSHGYTFGSGTRLTVV.

The genes are TRBV5-4 and TRBJ2-3, with TRBD2 identical over 8 bases. CDR1 is SGHNT, CDR2 YYREEE, per germline (reference sequence). This CDR3 has 16 amino acids. Trimming removed 4 bases from V and 1 base from J; junction bases left unmatched: 8. The CDR3 bases are TGTGCCAGCAGCGACGTTAGCGGGACGCGCACAGATACGCAGTATTTT. Translating gives CASSDVSGTRTDTQYF.

V gene TRBV19 combines with J gene TRBJ1-1; 11 positions match TRBD1. The junction had 5 bases not matched to a gene; V was cut back by 4 bases and J by 1 base. CDR1 is LNHDA, CDR2 SQIVND, per germline (reference sequence). CDR3 length: 16 residues. For the CDR3, the DNA is TGTGCCAGTAGTACCGGGACAGGGGGAGAGAACACTGAAGCTTTCTTT. This codes for CASSTGTGGENTEAFF. Looking up the rest from reference TRBV19 and TRBJ1-1 gives the full variable domain: DGGITQSPKYLFRKEGQNVTLSCEQNLNHDAMYWYRQDPGQGLRLIYYSQIVNDFQKGDIAEGYSVSREKKESFPLTVTSAQKNPTAFYLCASSTGTGGENTEAFFGQGTRLTVV.

The V gene is TRBV7-3, the J gene TRBJ2-5; 7 bases are a match to TRBD1. Germline V lookup: CDR1 SGHTA, CDR2 FQGTGA. The CDR3 has 17 residues. J was trimmed by 4 bases and V by 2 bases; bases with no gene match: 13. The CDR3 loop reads CASSLGPPGGSGETQYF. For the CDR3, the DNA is TGTGCCAGCAGCTTAGGCCCGCCAGGGGGTTCGGGAGAGACCCAGTACTTC.

This clone was detected once. The chain is built from TRBV21-1 and TRBJ2-7; the table's D call TRBD2 went unverified against the DNA. TRBV21-1 is reported as a pseudogene. CDR3 length: 15 residues. Here the CDR3 reads CASSKAGGTTYEQYF. DNA for the CDR3: TGTGCCAGCAGCAAAGCAGGAGGTACGACCTACGAGCAGTACTTC.

J is TRBJ1-3 and V is TRBV27; possible D gene TRBD1, 6 bases. From germline, CDR1 is MNHEY and CDR2 SMNVEV (reference sequence). Trimming cost V 5 bases and J 0 bases, with 8 bases left between them. The CDR3 has 14 residues. The CDR3 nucleotides are TGTGCCAGCAGTCAGGGGTTCTCTGGAAACACCATATATTTT. Translating gives CASSQGFSGNTIYF.

V is TRBV6-2 or TRBV6-3 and J is TRBJ1-2, with 7 bases that match TRBD1. The CDR3 is 16 amino acids. Germline-derived CDR1 and CDR2 are MNHEY and SVGEGT. Trimming took 2 bases from V and 8 from J; bases not matched to a gene: 14. Written as DNA, the CDR3 is TGTGCCAGCAGTTACGACTCGACAGGGAGGTATGGGGGCTACACCTTC. It translates to CASSYDSTGRYGGYTF.

DNA of the CDR3: TGTGCCAGCAATCCAGAGGACAGGGTTACAGATACGCAGTATTTT. Translating it yields CASNPEDRVTDTQYF. The rearrangement uses TRBV2 and TRBJ2-3; 8 bases fit TRBD1. Losses at the gene ends were 7 bases for V and 3 bases for J; bases not matched to a gene: 9. The CDR3 extends over 15 amino acids. Germline CDR1 and CDR2: SNHLY and FYNNEI.